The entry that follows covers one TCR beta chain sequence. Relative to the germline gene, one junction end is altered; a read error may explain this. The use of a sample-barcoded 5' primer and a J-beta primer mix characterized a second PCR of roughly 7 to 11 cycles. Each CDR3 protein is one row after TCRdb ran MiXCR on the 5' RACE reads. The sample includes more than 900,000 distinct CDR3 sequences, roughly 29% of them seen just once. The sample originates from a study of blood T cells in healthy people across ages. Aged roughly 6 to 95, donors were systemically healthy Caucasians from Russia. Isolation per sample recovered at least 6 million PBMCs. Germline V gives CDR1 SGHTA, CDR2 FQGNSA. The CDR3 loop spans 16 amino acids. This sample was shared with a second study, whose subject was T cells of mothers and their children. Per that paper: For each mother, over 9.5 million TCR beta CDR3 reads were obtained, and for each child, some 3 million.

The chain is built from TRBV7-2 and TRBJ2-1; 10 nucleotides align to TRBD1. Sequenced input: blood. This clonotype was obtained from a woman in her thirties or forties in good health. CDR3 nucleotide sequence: TGTGTCAGCAGCCCAAAACCGGGACAGGGGTCCAATGAGCAGTTCTTC. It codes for CVSSPKPGQGSNEQFF.